The entry below describes one TCR beta chain. The source of the sample is a study of blood T cell repertoires in COVID-19. Original processing methods: Reference gene primer amplification in the assay estimated nucleated cell counts. Produced via immunoSEQ multiplex PCR; TCRdb's table is partial and in-frame only. V and J calls and clone size follow that table, whereas D and trimming were derived from the DNA. The sample consists of about 270,000 clones, 80% to 90% of them appearing once. The sequence was obtained from a woman between 70 and 85 years old with acute or convalescent COVID-19. The sample taken for sequencing was peripheral blood.

CDR3 sequence (DNA): TGTGCCAGCAGTTCTGCTGGGACAACAGATACGCAGTATTTT. Amino acid sequence: CASSSAGTTDTQYF. This chain uses TRBV28 with TRBJ2-3; the D gene is possibly TRBD1 (6 bases). The CDR3 length is 14 residues. V was clipped by 4 bases and J by 3 bases, with 11 bases between them. CDR1 MDHEN and CDR2 SYDVKM come from the germline V gene.